Listed here is a single T cell receptor beta chain. The sample belongs to a study of blood T cell repertoires in COVID-19. Study background: COVID-19 samples, acute and convalescent, were from the United States, Italy and Spain. PBMCs, B-cell-depleted T cells, or T cells provided the cDNA or gDNA that made up the material.

The CDR3 is 16 amino acids. Per the germline V gene, CDR1 is SGHAT and CDR2 is FQNNGV. The V segment lost 1 base and the J segment 0 bases; nucleotides outside the gene matches: 2. Clones were read by immunoSEQ multiplex PCR, and TCRdb kept only the in-frame ones, dropping some. The data show about 180,000 clones, 80% to 90% seen once. The clonotype was recovered from a man aged 35 to 55 with active or convalescent COVID-19. The specimen was peripheral blood. The chain uses TRBV11-2 and TRBJ1-1, with TRBD1 matching 10 bases. CDR3 in amino acids: CASSLVTGGVNTEAFF. The CDR3 DNA reads as TGTGCCAGCAGCTTAGTGACAGGGGGCGTGAACACTGAAGCTTTCTTT.